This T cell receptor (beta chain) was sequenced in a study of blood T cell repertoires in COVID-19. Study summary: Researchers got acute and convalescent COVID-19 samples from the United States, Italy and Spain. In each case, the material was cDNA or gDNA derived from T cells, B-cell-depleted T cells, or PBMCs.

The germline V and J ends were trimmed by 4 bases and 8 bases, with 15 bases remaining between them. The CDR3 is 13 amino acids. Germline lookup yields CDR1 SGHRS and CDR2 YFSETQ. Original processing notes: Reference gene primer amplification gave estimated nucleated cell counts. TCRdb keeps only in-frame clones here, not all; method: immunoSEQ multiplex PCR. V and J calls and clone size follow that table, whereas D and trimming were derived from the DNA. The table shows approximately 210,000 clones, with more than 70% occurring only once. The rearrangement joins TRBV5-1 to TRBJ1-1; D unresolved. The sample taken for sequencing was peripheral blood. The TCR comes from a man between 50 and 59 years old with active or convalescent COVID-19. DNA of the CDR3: TGCGCCAGCAGCCTTTCCCTAGGCGCCGAAGCTTTCTTT. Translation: CASSLSLGAEAFF.